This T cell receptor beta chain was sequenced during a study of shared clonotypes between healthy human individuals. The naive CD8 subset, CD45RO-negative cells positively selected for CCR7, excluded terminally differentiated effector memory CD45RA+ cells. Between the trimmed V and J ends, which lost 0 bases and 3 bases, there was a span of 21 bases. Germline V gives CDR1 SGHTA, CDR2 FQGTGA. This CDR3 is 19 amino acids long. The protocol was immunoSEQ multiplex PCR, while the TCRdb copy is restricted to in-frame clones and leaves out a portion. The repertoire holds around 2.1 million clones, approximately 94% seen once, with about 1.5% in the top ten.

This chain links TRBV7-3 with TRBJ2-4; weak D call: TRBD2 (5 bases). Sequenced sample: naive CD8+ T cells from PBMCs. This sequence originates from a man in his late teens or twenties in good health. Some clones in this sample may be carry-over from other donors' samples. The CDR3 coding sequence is TGTGCCAGCAGCTTAACCTCCCCACCCGTGCGCGAGGGCAAAAACATTCAGTACTTC. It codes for CASSLTSPPVREGKNIQYF. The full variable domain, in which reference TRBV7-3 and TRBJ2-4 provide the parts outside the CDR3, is GAGVSQTPSNKVTEKGKYVELRCDPISGHTALYWYRQSLGQGPEFLIYFQGTGAADDSGLPNDRFFAVRPEGSVSTLKIQRTERGDSAVYLCASSLTSPPVREGKNIQYFGAGTRLSVL.